Here is one TCR beta chain with its context. Original data processing: Reference gene primers were amplified, and this amplification served to estimate nucleated cell counts. Data came from immunoSEQ multiplex PCR; TCRdb stores just in-frame clones and leaves some out. The V and J calls and the clone size are those of that table, but D and trimming were determined from the DNA. The table lists some 200,000 clones, more than 65% of them singletons. This entry comes from a study of blood T cell repertoires in COVID-19. The wider study: Material from acute and convalescent COVID-19 was sourced from the United States, Italy and Spain. Nucleic acid was either cDNA or gDNA, and it came from T cells, B-cell-depleted T cells, or PBMCs.

Germline CDR1 LGHDT, CDR2 YNNKEL (reference sequence). V shed 1 base, J shed 2 bases, and the junction held 3 bases outside the gene matches. The CDR3 spans 15 residues. This clonotype originated in a woman aged 55-75 years with acute or convalescent COVID-19. The sequenced sample consisted of peripheral blood. The rearrangement joins TRBV3-1 (or the pseudogene TRBV3-2) to TRBJ2-5; 8 bases align to TRBD1. CDR3 sequence: CASSQGTGPQETQYF. CDR3 coding DNA: TGTGCCAGCAGCCAAGGGACAGGGCCGCAAGAGACCCAGTACTTC.